This T cell receptor beta chain was identified during a study of cytomegalovirus exposure and HLA in healthy donors. Overall study: Counted in an early data release were about 86 million unique TCRs from HLA-typed donors.

This CDR3 spans 15 amino acids. Between the trimmed V and J ends, which lost 4 bases and 0 bases, there was a span of 10 bases. CDR1 and CDR2 (germline): MDHEN, SYDVKM. Findings and caveats of the study: Using a false discovery rate of 0.05, a later analysis showed that approximately 18,000 TCR beta sequences were associated with HLA alleles.

The study ran its PCR with 60 Vbeta and 13 Jbeta primers. Only in-frame clones appear in the TCRdb table, and some are missing; sequencing was by immunoSEQ multiplex PCR. The listing records fewer than 150,000 clones. Whereas donors were nominally healthy upon sampling, unrecorded immune exposures were probable. Notes on this clone: The antigen is undetermined.

This sequence joins TRBV28 and TRBJ1-3, with unresolved D. Sequenced input: PBMCs. The source is an older woman in good health and CMV-seronegative. The CDR3 nucleotides read TGTGCCAGCAGTTCCCGGGTCCTCTCTGGAAACACCATATATTTT. This gives the protein CASSSRVLSGNTIYF.